This TCR beta chain is from a study of blood T cell repertoires in COVID-19. Study-wide context: Samples taken during acute and convalescent COVID-19 were collected in the United States, Italy and Spain.

V was trimmed by 1 base and J by 7 bases, leaving 11 bases between them. The length of the CDR3 is 14 residues. Germline V lookup: CDR1 SGHAT, CDR2 FQNNGV. Sequencing was performed with immunoSEQ multiplex PCR; in TCRdb, only in-frame clones are kept and a portion is missing. The table has about 280,000 clones, about nine tenths seen once; the top ten hold under 2.5%. This TCR derives from a woman aged 55 to 70 who had recovered from COVID-19. Sequenced input: PBMCs or T cells enriched from blood (not recorded which). V is TRBV11-2 and J is TRBJ2-1, with D possibly TRBD1 on 5 matching bases. In nucleotides, the CDR3 is TGTGCCAGCAGCTTAGTTCAGGGCAGGAATGAGCAGTTCTTC. Residues: CASSLVQGRNEQFF.